These 31 T cell receptor beta chains came from one sample sequenced in a study of CD8+ T cells in alopecia areata. RNA extraction and reverse transcription yielded cDNA as sequencing template. Data came from immunoSEQ multiplex PCR; TCRdb stores just in-frame clones and leaves some out. The table has some 180,000 clones, roughly three fifths seen once. The sequenced sample consisted of CD8+ T cells sorted from blood. The receptor set was obtained from a human donor in good health.

This sequence joins TRBV29-1 and TRBJ1-2; D is undetermined. CDR3 length: 11 amino acids. Germline CDR1 SQVTM, CDR2 ANQGSEA. The ends were cut back, 6 bases at V and 8 bases at J, with 13 bases in the middle. The CDR3 nucleotides are TGCAGCGTCAGAGCTATGTTCGGCTACACCTTC. Its protein product is CSVRAMFGYTF.

The chain uses TRBV12-5 and TRBJ1-4; a weak D match, TRBD1 (5 bases). CDR1 is LGHNT, CDR2 FRNRAP, per germline. The length of the CDR3 is 13 residues. Trimming cost V 4 bases and J 8 bases, with 11 bases left between them. CDR3 region: CASGWGLGEKLFF. As DNA, the CDR3 is TGTGCTAGTGGTTGGGGGTTAGGGGAAAAACTGTTTTTT. Complete variable domain (other parts from reference TRBV12-5 and TRBJ1-4): DARVTQTPRHKVTEMGQEVTMRCQPILGHNTVFWYRQTMMQGLELLAYFRNRAPLDDSGMPKDRFSAEMPDATLATLKIQPSEPRDSAVYFCASGWGLGEKLFFGSGTQLSVL.

This clone was recorded a few times. The rearrangement joins TRBV19 to TRBJ1-1; weak D call: TRBD1 (5 bases). Deletions cut 6 bases from V and 1 base from J, with 9 bases between. This CDR3 has 13 amino acids. Looked up from germline, CDR1 is LNHDA and CDR2 is SQIVND (reference sequence). The CDR3 loop is CASRPQANTEAFF. The DNA for the CDR3 is TGTGCCAGTAGACCACAGGCGAACACTGAAGCTTTCTTT.

The V and J genes are TRBV7-2 and TRBJ2-7; D is unclear. V lost 2 bases, J lost 1 base, and 12 bases lay in between. Germline CDR1 reads SGHTA; CDR2 reads FQGNSA. CDR3 length: 15 amino acids. The CDR3 loop reads CASSLISYGSYEQYF. In DNA form, the CDR3 reads TGTGCCAGCAGCTTAATCTCTTATGGGTCCTACGAGCAGTACTTC.

In this sample, this clone turned up a few times. Other nucleotide sequences in the sample specify the same CDR3. This chain uses TRBV29-1 with TRBJ1-1; D is possibly TRBD1 (5 bases). V lost 6 bases to trimming and J lost 4 bases, with 9 bases between them. Germline assignment: CDR1 SQVTM and CDR2 ANQGSEA. The CDR3 sequence is 11 residues long. Written as DNA, the CDR3 is TGCAGCGTCGGGGGGGGCACTGAAGCTTTCTTT. Protein: CSVGGGTEAFF.

The chain links TRBV29-1 to TRBJ2-7, with 12 bases aligning to TRBD1. With 7 bases clipped from V and 4 bases from J, the junction kept 5 bases outside the gene matches. Germline assignment: CDR1 SQVTM and CDR2 ANQGSEA. The CDR3 length is 13 residues. Here the CDR3 DNA reads TGCAGCGCCGGGACAGGGGGCGCATACGAGCAGTACTTC. Its translation: CSAGTGGAYEQYF.

This clone has a handful of counts. DNA of the CDR3: TGCGCCAGCAGCCAAGTCCGAGTCACCGGGGAGCTGTTTTTT. This codes for CASSQVRVTGELFF. This rearrangement joins TRBV4-1 to TRBJ2-2; D is ambiguous. CDR1 MGHRA and CDR2 YSYEKL come from the germline V gene. Trimming stripped 1 base from V and 4 bases from J, with 7 bases between. The CDR3 runs 14 residues.

The table lists this clone with a few counts. This sequence joins TRBV7-9 and TRBJ2-7, with D tentatively TRBD1 (5 bases). Germline V gives CDR1 SEHNR, CDR2 FQNEAQ (reference sequence). The CDR3 consists of 15 residues. With 5 bases removed from V and 2 bases from J, the gap between germline ends came to 16 bases. CDR3 residues: CASSARAGKTYEQYF. CDR3 coding DNA: TGTGCCAGCAGCGCCAGGGCAGGGAAAACCTACGAGCAGTACTTC.

The chain recombines TRBV6-6 with TRBJ2-6, with no clear D. CDR1 is MNHNY and CDR2 is SVGAGI in the germline V gene (reference sequence). This CDR3 has 15 amino acids. Trimming shortened V by 5 bases and J by 0 bases, and 8 bases separated the two germline ends. The CDR3 protein is CASSLDLSGANVLTF. The DNA for the CDR3 is TGTGCCAGCAGTCTGGACCTCTCTGGGGCCAACGTCCTGACTTTC.

V is TRBV7-8 and J is TRBJ2-4; no firm D call. The length of the CDR3 is 14 residues. Trimming took 5 bases from V and 1 from J, leaving 9 bases between them. CDR1 SGHVS and CDR2 FQNEAQ come from the germline V gene. The CDR3 sequence: CASSHPLAKNIQYF. As DNA, the CDR3 is TGTGCCAGCAGCCACCCCCTGGCCAAAAACATTCAGTACTTC.

The rearrangement uses TRBV9 and TRBJ2-1; 7 positions match TRBD1. This CDR3 contains 14 residues. Germline values: CDR1 SGDLS, CDR2 YYNGEE. V shed 2 bases and J 8 bases; nucleotides not matched to a gene: 7. CDR3 sequence reads: CASSVGGTGDEQFF. CDR3 bases: TGTGCCAGCAGCGTTGGTGGAACAGGGGATGAGCAGTTCTTC.

This clone has just one count. J is TRBJ2-3 and V is TRBV11-2; 7 bases line up with TRBD2. CDR3 length: 14 amino acids. Germline CDR1 reads SGHAT; CDR2 reads FQNNGV. V shed 5 bases and J 6 bases; nucleotides not matched to a gene: 8. The CDR3, as DNA: TGTGCCAGCAGCCCTTGGGAGGGCGAGGATACGCAGTATTTT. This encodes CASSPWEGEDTQYF.

The V call is TRBV5-1, the J call TRBJ1-4; D may be TRBD1 (6 bases). Germline-derived CDR1 and CDR2 are SGHRS and YFSETQ. The CDR3 covers 17 residues. The V end lost 0 bases, the J end lost 5 bases, and 17 bases lay between the germline ends. The CDR3 protein is CASSLGAGEGSNEKLFF. The CDR3 DNA sequence: TGCGCCAGCAGCTTGGGGGCAGGGGAAGGGTCCAATGAAAAACTGTTTTTT.

The chain recombines TRBV27 with TRBJ2-3; 7 bases are a match to TRBD1. Trimming took 8 bases from V and 3 from J; bases not matched to a gene: 8. CDR1 and CDR2 from the germline V gene are MNHEY and SMNVEV (reference sequence). CDR3 size: 14 residues. The CDR3 loop is CASGRQGRTDTQYF. In DNA, the CDR3 is TGTGCCAGCGGACGACAGGGAAGGACAGATACGCAGTATTTT.

This clone was counted ten times or more. This rearrangement joins TRBV27 to TRBJ1-1, with 7 bases identical to TRBD1. This CDR3 is built from 14 residues. Germline V gene lookup returns CDR1 MNHEY and CDR2 SMNVEV (reference sequence). V shed 5 bases, J shed 0 bases, and the junction held 3 bases outside the gene matches. The chain's CDR3 is CASSLTGLNTEAFF. For the CDR3, the DNA is TGTGCCAGCAGTCTGACAGGGCTGAACACTGAAGCTTTCTTT.

The rearrangement joins TRBV29-1 to TRBJ2-1, with D hard to call. The CDR3 loop spans 16 amino acids. The V end lost 7 bases, the J end lost 6 bases, and 25 bases lay between the germline ends. Germline V gene sequence: CDR1 SQVTM, CDR2 ANQGSEA. Here the CDR3 reads CSAQSLAAPGGNEQFF. CDR3 coding DNA: TGCAGCGCCCAATCCCTTGCCGCCCCAGGTGGCAATGAGCAGTTCTTC.

This sequence joins TRBV18 and TRBJ1-1; D is unclear. CDR1 and CDR2 (germline): KGHSH, LQKENI. The CDR3 sequence is 14 residues long. V lost 2 bases, J lost 0 bases, and 7 bases lay in between. CDR3 protein: CASSPSPVNTEAFF. The DNA for the CDR3 is TGTGCCAGCTCACCAAGTCCGGTGAACACTGAAGCTTTCTTT.

This clone was detected once. The V gene is TRBV5-1, the J gene TRBJ2-5, with 8 bases lining up with TRBD2. Germline V gives CDR1 SGHRS, CDR2 YFSETQ. Germline trimming cut 3 bases from V and 5 bases from J; bases unmatched to any gene: 15. This CDR3 contains 17 residues. CDR3 region: CASSSHATGGTMETQYF. In nucleotides, the CDR3 is TGCGCCAGCAGCTCGCACGCAACGGGGGGGACCATGGAGACCCAGTACTTC. The full variable domain, with the rest looked up from reference TRBV5-1 and TRBJ2-5, is KAGVTQTPRYLIKTRGQQVTLSCSPISGHRSVSWYQQTPGQGLQFLFEYFSETQRNKGNFPGRFSGRQFSNSRSEMNVSTLELGDSALYLCASSSHATGGTMETQYFGPGTRLLVL.

The chain employs TRBV19 and TRBJ2-7, with D possibly TRBD2 on 6 matching bases. The CDR3 has 14 amino acids. The V end lost 1 base, the J end lost 3 bases, and 10 bases lay between the germline ends. Germline V gene sequence: CDR1 LNHDA, CDR2 SQIVND (reference sequence). The CDR3 reads CASSIARRGYEQYF. The CDR3 DNA reads as TGTGCCAGTAGTATAGCACGGAGGGGCTACGAGCAGTACTTC.

The CDR3 coding sequence is TGTGCCAGCAGCCTCGAGACAGTTGAAGCTTTCTTT. Protein: CASSLETVEAFF. The gene calls are TRBV7-9 and TRBJ1-1; TRBD1 is a possible D gene (5 bases). CDR1 is SEHNR and CDR2 is FQNEAQ in the germline V gene (reference sequence). With 5 bases removed from V and 7 bases from J, the gap between germline ends came to 11 bases. The CDR3 consists of 12 residues.

This clone has a handful of counts. The chain combines TRBV7-9 with TRBJ1-1; TRBD1 aligns across 7 bases. The germline gives CDR1 SEHNR, CDR2 FQNEAQ (reference sequence). The junction had 11 bases not matched to a gene; V was cut back by 7 bases and J by 6 bases. This CDR3 is 14 amino acids long. The CDR3 DNA sequence: TGTGCCAGCACCCCAGAGCCAGGGGGACCTGAAGCTTTCTTT. Translated: CASTPEPGGPEAFF.

V and J are TRBV11-2 and TRBJ2-2; 8 bases are shared with TRBD2. The CDR3 has 15 amino acids. V shed 3 bases, J shed 6 bases, and the junction held 6 bases outside the gene matches. Germline V CDR1 and CDR2: SGHAT, FQNNGV. CDR3 in amino acids: CASSLGLEFSGELFF. The CDR3 DNA follows: TGTGCCAGCAGCTTGGGACTAGAGTTCTCCGGGGAGCTGTTTTTT.

The genes are TRBV13 and TRBJ1-1, with D unresolved. Germline V lookup: CDR1 PRHDT, CDR2 FYEKMQ (reference sequence). V gave up 6 bases and J gave up 5 bases, with 10 bases separating them. The CDR3 totals 12 residues. CDR3 protein: CASSAGRTEAFF. CDR3 coding DNA: TGTGCCAGCAGTGCGGGGAGGACTGAAGCTTTCTTT.

The sample holds one count of this clone. This rearrangement joins TRBV7-2 to TRBJ2-1, with 8 bases matching TRBD2. This CDR3 is built from 16 residues. The V and J ends lost 3 bases and 2 bases, in that order; junction bases with no gene match: 6. Germline-derived CDR1 and CDR2 are SGHTA and FQGNSA. CDR3 sequence (DNA): TGTGCCAGCAGCTTGGCGGGGCGGGGGGCCTACAATGAGCAGTTCTTC. Its protein is CASSLAGRGAYNEQFF.

The V gene is TRBV29-1, the J gene TRBJ1-1, with 10 nucleotides matching TRBD1. Germline loops: CDR1 SQVTM, CDR2 ANQGSEA. CDR3 length: 13 amino acids. Losses at the gene ends were 4 bases for V and 4 bases for J; bases not matched to a gene: 3. CDR3 amino acids: CSVGQGAVTEAFF. Here the CDR3 DNA reads TGCAGCGTTGGACAGGGGGCTGTCACTGAAGCTTTCTTT.

A few counts support this clone. V is TRBV29-1 and J is TRBJ1-1; no definite D call. The CDR3 loop spans 11 amino acids. From germline, CDR1 is SQVTM and CDR2 ANQGSEA. The V gene lost 8 bases and the J gene lost 5 bases, with 12 bases spanning the gap. CDR3 DNA: TGCAGCATCTGGAGGAGGACTGAAGCTTTCTTT. Translating gives CSIWRRTEAFF.

The chain joins TRBV13 to TRBJ2-7; D is uncertain. V was clipped by 5 bases and J by 6 bases, with 11 bases between them. The germline V gene encodes CDR1 PRHDT and CDR2 FYEKMQ (reference sequence). The CDR3 is made up of 12 amino acids. For the CDR3, the DNA is TGTGCCAGCAGCCCCCCCTTTCGCGAGCAGTACTTC. It yields the protein CASSPPFREQYF.

The chain has TRBV2 and TRBJ1-1; D is ambiguous. This CDR3 comprises 12 residues. Trimming removed 7 bases at V and 3 bases at J, with 9 bases between. The germline V gene encodes CDR1 SNHLY and CDR2 FYNNEI. The CDR3 sequence: CASTELDTEAFF. The CDR3 DNA reads TGTGCCAGCACAGAATTGGACACTGAAGCTTTCTTT.

This clone has a handful of counts. CDR3: CASSIEDREGDTQYF. DNA for the CDR3: TGTGCCAGTAGTATAGAAGACAGGGAAGGTGATACGCAGTATTTT. V gene TRBV19 combines with J gene TRBJ2-3; 7 nucleotides agree with TRBD1. Germline trimming cut 0 bases from V and 6 bases from J; bases unmatched to any gene: 6. The germline V gene has CDR1 LNHDA and CDR2 SQIVND (reference sequence). CDR3 length: 15 residues.

This sequence joins TRBV29-1 and TRBJ2-1; D is unresolved. V was shortened by 2 bases and J by 2 bases, with 7 bases between the two germline ends. Germline CDR1 and CDR2: SQVTM and ANQGSEA. There are 13 residues in the CDR3. The CDR3 here is CSVERQTYNEQFF. CDR3 bases: TGCAGCGTTGAACGCCAAACCTACAATGAGCAGTTCTTC.

The V gene is TRBV2, the J gene TRBJ2-7; D ambiguous. The CDR3 runs 13 residues. Germline V gene sequence: CDR1 SNHLY, CDR2 FYNNEI. The V end lost 8 bases, the J end lost 3 bases, and 14 bases lay between the germline ends. The CDR3 sequence: CASRSGPLYEQYF. The CDR3 nucleotides are TGTGCCAGCCGCTCCGGACCACTCTACGAGCAGTACTTC.